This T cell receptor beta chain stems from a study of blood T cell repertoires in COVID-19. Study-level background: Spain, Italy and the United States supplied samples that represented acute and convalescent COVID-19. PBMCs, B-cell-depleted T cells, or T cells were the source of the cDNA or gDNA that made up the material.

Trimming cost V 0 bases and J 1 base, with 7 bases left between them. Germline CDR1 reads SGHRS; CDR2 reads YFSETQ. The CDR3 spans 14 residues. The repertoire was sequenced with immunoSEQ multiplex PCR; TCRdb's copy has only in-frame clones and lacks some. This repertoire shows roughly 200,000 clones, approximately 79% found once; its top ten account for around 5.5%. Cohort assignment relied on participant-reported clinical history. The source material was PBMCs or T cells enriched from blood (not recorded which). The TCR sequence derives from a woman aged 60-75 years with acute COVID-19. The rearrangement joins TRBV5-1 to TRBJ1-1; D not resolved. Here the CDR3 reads CASSLDSANTEAFF. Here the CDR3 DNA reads TGCGCCAGCAGCTTGGACAGTGCGAACACTGAAGCTTTCTTT.